This TCR beta chain is drawn from a study of neurological immune-mediated disorders. The study's findings and limits: While HTLV-1-associated myelopathy showed the greatest TCR clonal expansion, multiple sclerosis showed the least, falling below healthy controls. The study found no CDR3 amino acid sequences shared by expanded clones across subjects, suggesting private repertoires in all groups.

At least ten counts were recorded for this clonotype. What it binds is not known. Germline CDR1 is LNHNV and CDR2 is YYDKDF (reference sequence). Trimming at V came to 0 bases and at J to 0 bases, leaving 4 bases not matched to a gene. This CDR3 is built from 18 residues. Preparation of the unsorted libraries drew on 2 million PBMCs stored at -80 C. 5'RACE generated cDNA with 10-nucleotide random UMIs. TCRdb fed the 5' RACE reads into MiXCR, producing one record per CDR3 protein. The sample has 40,000 to 50,000 distinct CDR3 sequences; 9% to 12% are singletons. Sequences were obtained from PBMCs. This TCR was recovered from a woman aged 40 to 50 with HTLV-1-associated myelopathy (HAM/TSP). The rearrangement joins TRBV15 to TRBJ2-6, with 8 bases fitting TRBD1. The CDR3 reads CATSRDRGLISGANVLTF. The CDR3 DNA sequence: TGTGCCACCAGCAGAGACAGGGGGCTCATCTCTGGGGCCAACGTCCTGACTTTC.